This TCR beta chain is from a study of T-cell reconstitution after alpha-beta-depleted transplantation in children. Unique molecular identifiers were built into the TCRbeta library. TCRdb analysed the PCR reads with MiXCR anew, one entry per CDR3 protein. The data show just under 550,000 distinct CDR3 sequences, with 15% to 20% seen just once and more than 2.5% held by the top ten. The V gene's germline CDR1 is WNHNN and CDR2 SYGVQD (reference sequence). This CDR3 is built from 18 residues. V was clipped by 2 bases and J by 7 bases, with 23 bases between them. Sample: PBMCs from the stem cell graft donor, taken from the stem cell graft. This chain joins TRBV10-1 and TRBJ2-2, with D possibly matching TRBD2 (5 bases). The receptor comes from a human donor who donated a stem cell graft to a child with acute lymphoblastic leukemia. CDR3 loop: CASSEARSTTDRGGELFF. CDR3 sequence (DNA): TGCGCCAGCAGTGAGGCCCGGAGCACAACGGATCGGGGCGGGGAGCTGTTTTTT.